Presented here are 10 T cell receptor beta chains from one specimen sequenced in a study of cytomegalovirus exposure and HLA in healthy donors. Data came from immunoSEQ multiplex PCR; TCRdb stores just in-frame clones and leaves some out. Of over 20,000 clones detected, around 97% appear once; the ten largest clones hold 10%. The specimen was PBMCs. Receptor source: a young man in good health and CMV-seropositive.

The chain combines TRBV30 with TRBJ1-2; a possible D gene is TRBD1 (5 bases). The CDR3 runs to 12 residues. The V and J ends lost 7 bases and 4 bases respectively, with 13 bases between them. Germline loops: CDR1 GTSNPN, CDR2 SVGIG (reference sequence). CDR3 amino acids: CASKSTGYGYTF. CDR3 nucleotide sequence: TGTGCCTCTAAGAGTACAGGCTATGGCTACACCTTC. Filled out from reference TRBV30 and TRBJ1-2, the complete variable domain reads SQTIHQWPATLVQPVGSPLSLECTVEGTSNPNLYWYRQAAGRGLQLLFYSVGIGQISSEVPQNLSASRPQDRQFILSSKKLLLSDSGFYLCASKSTGYGYTFGSGTRLTVV.

This rearrangement joins TRBV11-2 to TRBJ2-2; TRBD2 matches 8 bases. This CDR3 spans 13 amino acids. CDR1 is SGHAT, CDR2 FQNNGV, per germline. V lost 8 bases and J lost 6; bases outside the gene matches: 5. CDR3 DNA: TGTGCCAGCTTCCCGGGGGGGGCCGGGGAGCTGTTTTTT. Its protein is CASFPGGAGELFF.

The chain uses TRBV9 and TRBJ1-1; D is undetermined. The CDR3 runs 15 residues. Trimming took 0 bases from V and 1 from J, leaving 10 bases between them. Germline CDR1 and CDR2: SGDLS and YYNGEE. CDR3 residues: CASSVEARGNTEAFF. The CDR3 DNA sequence: TGTGCCAGCAGCGTAGAGGCCCGCGGGAACACTGAAGCTTTCTTT.

This chain uses TRBV19 with TRBJ2-3, with a possible D match to TRBD1 (5 bases). CDR3 size: 15 residues. Germline V gene lookup returns CDR1 LNHDA and CDR2 SQIVND (reference sequence). The V and J ends lost 5 bases and 2 bases respectively, with 14 bases between them. CDR3 loop: CASSGQVSYTDTQYF. The CDR3 nucleotides read TGTGCCAGTAGTGGACAAGTCAGCTACACAGATACGCAGTATTTT.

V is TRBV2 and J is TRBJ2-6; D is uncertain. The germline CDR1 and CDR2 sequences are SNHLY and FYNNEI. There are 15 residues in the CDR3. V lost 2 bases, J lost 4 bases, and 9 bases lay in between. CDR3 DNA sequence: TGTGCCAGCAGTGAAAGAGAGACAGGGGCCAACGTCCTGACTTTC. Amino acid sequence: CASSERETGANVLTF.

The chain carries TRBV6-5 and TRBJ1-1; D is perhaps TRBD1 (5 bases). The ends were cut back, 2 bases at V and 1 base at J, with 14 bases in the middle. Germline CDR1 reads MNHEY; CDR2 reads SVGAGI. The CDR3 totals 16 residues. CDR3: CASSYRGWQENTEAFF. The CDR3 nucleotides are TGTGCCAGCAGTTACCGGGGGTGGCAGGAGAACACTGAAGCTTTCTTT.

The rearrangement uses TRBV9 and TRBJ1-2; D ambiguous. The CDR3 is made up of 15 amino acids. CDR1 is SGDLS, CDR2 YYNGEE, per germline. Trimming removed 0 bases from V and 3 bases from J, with 12 bases in between. CDR3 amino acids: CASSVAPDTHYGYTF. CDR3 bases: TGTGCCAGCAGCGTAGCTCCAGACACGCACTATGGCTACACCTTC.

The chain combines TRBV18 with TRBJ2-6; the D is unclear. The CDR3 totals 17 residues. Germline lookup yields CDR1 KGHSH and CDR2 LQKENI. The germline V and J ends were trimmed by 1 base and 0 bases, with 10 bases remaining between them. The DNA of the CDR3 is TGTGCCAGCTCACCACGGGCCAGTGACTCTGGGGCCAACGTCCTGACTTTC. It yields the protein CASSPRASDSGANVLTF.

This chain joins TRBV4-1 and TRBJ1-2; D is undetermined. The CDR3 is made up of 14 amino acids. Germline CDR1 reads MGHRA; CDR2 reads YSYEKL. The V end was cut by 1 base, the J end by 2 bases, with 8 bases between. CDR3 bases: TGCGCCAGCAGCCAAGTGAACAGAAACTATGGCTACACCTTC. Encoded protein: CASSQVNRNYGYTF.

The rearrangement joins TRBV30 to TRBJ2-1, with 9 bases lining up with TRBD2. Unmatched junction bases numbered 30, after V lost 3 bases and J lost 6 bases. Per the germline V gene, CDR1 is GTSNPN and CDR2 is SVGIG (reference sequence). The CDR3 sequence is 22 residues long. The CDR3 bases are TGTGCCTGGAGCGCGGGCTCGATGGTAGCGGGAGTGTGGGCGTCAGGTGGCAATGAGCAGTTCTTC. Translating gives CAWSAGSMVAGVWASGGNEQFF.